The 21 T cell receptor beta chains given below trace back to one sample, sequenced in a study of blood T cell repertoires in COVID-19. Here immunoSEQ multiplex PCR was the method, and the copy in TCRdb shows in-frame clones only, minus some. This sample has about 40,000 clones; approximately 81% occur once, and the top ten carry about 31%. The sequenced sample consisted of peripheral blood. The origin of the receptors is a man older than 75 with active or convalescent COVID-19.

This chain connects TRBV5-5 to TRBJ1-2, with 9 bases that match TRBD1. The germline V gene has CDR1 SGHKS and CDR2 YYEKEE (reference sequence). The CDR3 contains 14 residues. V was pared by 4 bases and J by 0 bases, with 1 base of the junction left unmatched. CDR3 sequence: CASSGTGSNYGYTF. Here the CDR3 DNA reads TGTGCCAGCAGCGGGACAGGGTCTAACTATGGCTACACCTTC.

This clone was recorded once. The chain couples TRBV7-2 to TRBJ1-2, with 9 bases that match TRBD1. This CDR3 has 17 residues. Germline V gene sequence: CDR1 SGHTA, CDR2 FQGNSA. J was trimmed by 7 bases and V by 5 bases; bases with no gene match: 17. The CDR3 protein is CASSPDSGTGKIGGYTF. The CDR3 nucleotides are TGTGCCAGCAGCCCCGATTCCGGGACAGGGAAGATTGGTGGCTACACCTTC.

The chain is built from TRBV6-5 and TRBJ2-7; D possibly corresponds to TRBD2 (6 bases). The germline V gene has CDR1 MNHEY and CDR2 SVGAGI. Trimming took 6 bases from V and 0 from J, leaving 15 bases between them. The CDR3 covers 15 residues. The CDR3 DNA reads TGTGCCAGCAGCCCCCGGAGGGGCAGCTCCTACGAGCAGTACTTC. This codes for CASSPRRGSSYEQYF.

The chain employs TRBV29-1 and TRBJ2-1, with D possibly TRBD1 on 5 matching bases. Looked up from germline, CDR1 is SQVTM and CDR2 is ANQGSEA. CDR3 length equals 15 residues. The V end lost 5 bases, the J end lost 3 bases, and 17 bases lay between the germline ends. CDR3 sequence: CSVQQATFGYNEQFF. The CDR3 nucleotides are TGCAGCGTTCAACAGGCCACTTTCGGCTACAATGAGCAGTTCTTC.

The chain recombines TRBV3-1 (or the pseudogene TRBV3-2) with TRBJ2-5; weak D call: TRBD1 (6 bases). CDR1 and CDR2 from the germline V gene are LGHDT and YNNKEL (reference sequence). V was shortened by 4 bases and J by 0 bases, with 9 bases between the two germline ends. The CDR3 has 14 amino acids. For the CDR3, the DNA is TGTGCCAGCAGCCCCCACAGGGACCAAGAGACCCAGTACTTC. It specifies CASSPHRDQETQYF.

The chain employs TRBV5-1 and TRBJ1-4; no firm D call. The CDR3 covers 14 residues. Germline V gene lookup returns CDR1 SGHRS and CDR2 YFSETQ. Trimming pared 4 bases from V and 4 bases from J, leaving 11 bases between. In nucleotides, the CDR3 is TGCGCCAGCAGCCGAGGAATACGTAATGAAAAACTGTTTTTT. It specifies CASSRGIRNEKLFF.

The V call is TRBV6-5, the J call TRBJ2-7; D ambiguous. The ends were cut back, 4 bases at V and 3 bases at J, with 10 bases in the middle. This CDR3 has 13 residues. Germline CDR1 reads MNHEY; CDR2 reads SVGAGI. The CDR3 reads CASSLRQHYEQYF. The CDR3 DNA follows: TGTGCCAGCAGTTTGAGGCAGCACTACGAGCAGTACTTC.

The genes are TRBV5-6 and TRBJ2-7, with 9 bases matching TRBD1. Trimming cost V 4 bases and J 5 bases; bases outside gene matches: 7. Germline values: CDR1 SGHDT, CDR2 YYEEEE. The CDR3 length is 14 residues. This CDR3 is CASSGRTGVDEQYF. CDR3 nucleotides: TGTGCCAGCAGCGGAAGGACAGGGGTGGACGAGCAGTACTTC.

The rearrangement uses TRBV11-3 and TRBJ2-1; 9 positions match TRBD2. V trimming: 5 bases; J trimming: 5 bases; junction bases outside the gene matches: 7. This CDR3 is built from 15 residues. Germline assignment: CDR1 SGHNT and CDR2 YENEEA. The CDR3 region is CASSQVASGDNEQFF. CDR3 nucleotide sequence: TGTGCCAGCAGCCAGGTGGCTAGCGGGGACAATGAGCAGTTCTTC.

This clone was seen only a few times. This chain links TRBV5-4 with TRBJ2-1, with 8 bases aligning to TRBD2. After removal of 0 bases from V and 4 bases from J, the junction contained 6 bases not matched to a gene. This CDR3 is 16 amino acids long. Germline V gene lookup returns CDR1 SGHNT and CDR2 YYREEE (reference sequence). CDR3 sequence: CASSLAGASGYNEQFF. In DNA form, the CDR3 reads TGTGCCAGCAGCTTGGCCGGGGCTAGCGGGTACAATGAGCAGTTCTTC.

This clone was counted once. The CDR3 DNA sequence: TGTGCCAGCAGCCGCGGGACTAGCGGGAACACAGATACGCAGTATTTT. It specifies CASSRGTSGNTDTQYF. The chain employs TRBV3-1 (or the pseudogene TRBV3-2) and TRBJ2-3, with 13 nucleotides matching TRBD2. Germline assignment: CDR1 LGHDT and CDR2 YNNKEL (reference sequence). The V segment lost 4 bases and the J segment 2 bases; nucleotides outside the gene matches: 3. The CDR3 has 16 amino acids.

The rearrangement links TRBV15 to TRBJ1-5; D is unclear. The germline CDR1 and CDR2 sequences are LNHNV and YYDKDF (reference sequence). V was clipped by 8 bases and J by 16 bases, with 24 bases between them. CDR3 size: 13 residues. In DNA form, the CDR3 reads TGTGCCACCGGTCTAGCAAATCAGCCCCCAACTCATTTT. Encoded protein: CATGLANQPPTHF.

This clone was picked up one time. The genes are TRBV5-5 and TRBJ2-5, with 12 bases aligning to TRBD2. V was pared by 4 bases and J by 7 bases, with 5 bases of the junction left unmatched. The CDR3 length is 14 residues. The germline CDR1 and CDR2 sequences are SGHKS and YYEKEE (reference sequence). CDR3 nucleotide sequence: TGTGCCAGCAGCACTAGCGGGGGGCCCGGGACCCAGTACTTC. This encodes CASSTSGGPGTQYF.

The chain joins TRBV12-3 or TRBV12-4 to TRBJ2-3; 8 positions match TRBD1. With V trimmed by 5 bases and J by 6 bases, 4 bases remained unmatched. The CDR3 totals 13 residues. CDR3 sequence: CASSTGGRDTQYF. The CDR3 DNA follows: TGTGCCAGCAGTACAGGGGGTCGCGATACGCAGTATTTT.

This clone showed up just a few times. The V gene is TRBV19, the J gene TRBJ1-2, with TRBD1 matching over 8 bases. The CDR3 consists of 14 residues. The J segment lost 3 bases and the V segment lost 8 bases, leaving 8 bases of the junction unmatched. Germline CDR1 LNHDA, CDR2 SQIVND (reference sequence). CDR3 residues: CASGSDRADYGYTF. The CDR3 DNA sequence: TGTGCCAGTGGCTCGGACAGGGCGGACTATGGCTACACCTTC.

This clone was recorded once. The chain uses TRBV4-3 and TRBJ1-3; perhaps TRBD1 as D (5 bases). The CDR3 is 14 residues long. V lost 5 bases and J lost 1, with 9 bases in between. Germline V gene data show CDR1 as LGHNA and CDR2 as YSLEER. DNA for the CDR3: TGCGCCAGCAGCTCCGGGGGGTCTGGAAACACCATATATTTT. Translating it yields CASSSGGSGNTIYF.

For the CDR3, the DNA is TGTGCCAGCAGCTATGACAGCTCCCATGGCTACACCTTC. This codes for CASSYDSSHGYTF. This chain connects TRBV7-2 to TRBJ1-2; D may be TRBD1 (5 bases). The CDR3 covers 13 residues. V lost 4 bases, J lost 6 bases, and 12 bases lay in between. The V gene's germline CDR1 is SGHTA and CDR2 FQGNSA.

This chain uses TRBV20-1 with TRBJ2-7, with D unclear. CDR1 and CDR2 from the germline V gene are DFQATT and SNEGSKA (reference sequence). This CDR3 is 14 amino acids long. With 3 bases removed from V and 0 bases from J, the gap between germline ends came to 12 bases. The CDR3 sequence: CSASGRGSSYEQYF. The CDR3 DNA sequence: TGCAGTGCTAGTGGGCGCGGAAGCTCCTACGAGCAGTACTTC.

This rearrangement joins TRBV9 to TRBJ1-6; 7 bases match TRBD1. Germline V gene data show CDR1 as SGDLS and CDR2 as YYNGEE. The CDR3 is 14 residues long. V lost 5 bases, J lost 9 bases, and 8 bases stayed unmatched. CDR3 sequence: CASSEQGNGSPLHF. The CDR3 DNA reads as TGTGCCAGCAGTGAACAGGGGAATGGTTCACCCCTCCACTTT.

This clone was counted a single time. The chain uses TRBV18 and TRBJ2-1; the match to TRBD2 covers 11 bases. Trimming removed 4 bases from V and 7 bases from J; junction bases left unmatched: 6. The CDR3 contains 15 residues. Germline CDR1 and CDR2: KGHSH and LQKENI. CDR3 sequence: CASSQGLADGNEQFF. CDR3 sequence (DNA): TGTGCCAGCTCACAGGGACTAGCGGATGGGAATGAGCAGTTCTTC.

This sequence joins TRBV6-4 and TRBJ1-1, with a tentative D call TRBD1 (5 bases). V was pared by 0 bases and J by 1 base, with 9 bases between. Germline values: CDR1 MRHNA, CDR2 SNTAGT. The length of the CDR3 is 15 residues. The CDR3 DNA reads as TGTGCCAGCAGTGACTCACCCGACAGGAACACTGAAGCTTTCTTT. Its protein is CASSDSPDRNTEAFF.